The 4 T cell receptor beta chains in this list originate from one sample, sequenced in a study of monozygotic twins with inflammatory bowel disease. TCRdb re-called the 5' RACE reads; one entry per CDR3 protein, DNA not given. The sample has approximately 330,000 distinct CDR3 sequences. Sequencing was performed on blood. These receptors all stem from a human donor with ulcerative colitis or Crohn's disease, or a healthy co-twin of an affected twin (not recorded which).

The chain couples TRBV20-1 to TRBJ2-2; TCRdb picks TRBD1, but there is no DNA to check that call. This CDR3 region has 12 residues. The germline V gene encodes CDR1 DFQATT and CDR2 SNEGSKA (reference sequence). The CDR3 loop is CSLRDFTGELFF.

CDR3: CASTQAGRWNEQFF. This sequence joins TRBV19 and TRBJ2-1; the TCRdb D gene call, TRBD2, has no DNA to confirm it. The CDR3 covers 14 residues. CDR1 and CDR2 (germline): LNHDA, SQIVND (reference sequence).

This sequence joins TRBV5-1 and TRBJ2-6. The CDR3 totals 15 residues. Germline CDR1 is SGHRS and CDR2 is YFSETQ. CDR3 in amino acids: CASSLGVSGANVLTF.

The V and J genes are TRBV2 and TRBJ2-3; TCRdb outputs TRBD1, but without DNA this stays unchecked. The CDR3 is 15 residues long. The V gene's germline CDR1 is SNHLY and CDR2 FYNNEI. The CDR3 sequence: CASSAGSASTDTQYF.